This T cell receptor (beta chain) derives from a study of CD8 T cells in ankylosing spondylitis. Study-wide findings and caveats: CD8+ cells made up the disease-linked clones, which were relatively rare in peripheral blood.

For TCR beta, libraries came from quantitative 5'-RACE with molecular barcodes. TCRdb ran MiXCR on the 5' RACE reads and lists one entry per CDR3 protein. The sample has approximately 300,000 distinct CDR3 sequences; more than 20% are singletons. CDR3 size: 13 residues. Trimming pared 3 bases from V and 4 bases from J, leaving 9 bases between. Per the germline V gene, CDR1 is KGHSH and CDR2 is LQKENI. Notes on this clonotype: What it binds is not known.

The receptor was isolated from a female donor with ankylosing spondylitis or in good health (not recorded which). V usage is TRBV18 and J usage is TRBJ1-2; D not resolved. Sequenced material: blood, either unsorted or a sorted T cell fraction (not recorded which). The CDR3 bases are TGTGCCAGCTCACCTCTAGAGGTCTATGGCTACACCTTC. Protein product: CASSPLEVYGYTF. Variable domain in full (rest from reference TRBV18 and TRBJ1-2): NAGVMQNPRHLVRRRGQEARLRCSPMKGHSHVYWYRQLPEEGLKFMVYLQKENIIDESGMPKERFSAEFPKEGPSILRIQQVVRGDSAAYFCASSPLEVYGYTFGSGTRLTVV.